This TCR beta chain is drawn from a study of cytomegalovirus exposure and HLA in healthy donors. For the study at large: It was reported in a later analysis that the approximately 110 validation repertoires used the same platform as the 666 first-cohort repertoires. Study-wide results and limits: According to reports, the classifier identified cytomegalovirus status with high specificity and sensitivity. The authors confirmed in vitro that a few CMV-associated chains were specific for CMV antigens. The tendency of first-cohort TCR clusters to co-occur in the 120 or so validation repertoires was identified by a subsequent analysis.

V shed 2 bases and J shed 1 base, with 9 bases lying between them. The CDR3 is 14 residues long. The germline V gene encodes CDR1 SGHTA and CDR2 FQGTGA. The repertoire was sequenced with immunoSEQ multiplex PCR; TCRdb's copy has only in-frame clones and lacks some. The sample has some 160,000 clones, about nine tenths seen once; the top ten hold 0.69%. With respect to this clone: Its antigen is undetermined.

This TCR was sampled from a man aged 18 to 35 in good health and CMV-seronegative. V and J are TRBV7-3 and TRBJ2-7; D is ambiguous. The sequenced sample was PBMCs. This CDR3 is CASSLRPGSYEQYF. CDR3 DNA: TGTGCCAGCAGCTTACGTCCAGGATCCTACGAGCAGTACTTC.